These T cell receptor beta chains were read from a single sample in a study of blood T cell repertoires in COVID-19. Repertoires were generated with immunoSEQ multiplex PCR, while TCRdb's copy carries only in-frame clones and drops some. The sample includes about 82,000 clones, roughly 80% of them seen just once. The sample was peripheral blood. These receptors were obtained from a man aged 55 to 70 with COVID-19, enrolled during active disease. The CDR3 runs from the conserved cysteine through the conserved F or W. The D gene is left open where the match is weak. The size of a clone is reported for some rows only, either as once, few or many, or as a class for expanded clones.

>TRBJ2-1|15|TRBD1|-|TRBV5-1
TGCGCCAGCAGTTCGGGACAGGGGAAAAAAAATGAGCAGTTCTTC
CASSSGQGKKNEQFF
>TRBJ2-1|16|TRBD2|-|TRBV9
TGTGCCAGCAGCGTAGAAACAGCGGGGGGCTCGTATGAGCAGTTCTTC
CASSVETAGGSYEQFF
>TRBJ1-1|13|-|once|TRBV5-4
TGTGCCAGCAGCTTGGGTGGGGAGACTGAAGCTTTCTTT
CASSLGGETEAFF
>TRBJ2-7|18|-|-|TRBV2
TGTGCCAGCAGACAACTAGGAACTCTAACAGGGAGCGCTCTCGAGCAGTACTTC
CASRQLGTLTGSALEQYF
>TRBJ2-1|14|-|-|TRBV6-6
TGTGCCAGCAGTTACTCGTCTAGCTACAATGAGCAGTTCTTC
CASSYSSSYNEQFF
>TRBJ1-1|15|-|few|TRBV5-6
TGTGCCAGCAGCACCAGAAGGGGCAGGATCACTGAAGCTTTCTTT
CASSTRRGRITEAFF
>TRBJ2-7|15|TRBD2|-|TRBV7-2
TGTGCCAGCAGCAAATCCGGGACTAGCGCAGACGAGCAGTACTTC
CASSKSGTSADEQYF
>TRBJ2-5|13|-|-|TRBV12-3/TRBV12-4
TGTGCCAGCAGTACCGGGGACTTTATCCTCCAGTACTTC
CASSTGDFILQYF
>TRBJ2-1|17|-|-|TRBV25-1
TGTGCCAGCCGCGGCGTTGAAAAGCCCAACGATTGGAATGAGCAGTTCTTC
CASRGVEKPNDWNEQFF
>TRBJ1-1|15|-|-|TRBV5-1
TGCGCCAGCAGCTTGGAGGGGGGGCGAAACACTGAAGCTTTCTTT
CASSLEGGRNTEAFF
>TRBJ2-1|17|TRBD2|-|TRBV6-4
TGTGCCAGCAGTGACTCCGACTTAGCGGGAGGGCCCGGTGAGCAGTTCTTC
CASSDSDLAGGPGEQFF
>TRBJ2-2|14|TRBD1|few|TRBV5-4
TGTGCCAGCAGCAAAATCAGGGGGACCGGGGAGCTGTTTTTT
CASSKIRGTGELFF
>TRBJ1-2|10|-|-|TRBV20-1
TGCAGTGCTCCTACGGGTGGCTACACCTTC
CSAPTGGYTF
>TRBJ2-3|16|TRBD1|-|TRBV9
TGTGCCAGCAGCGTAGCTCTGACAGGGGCTACAGATACGCAGTATTTT
CASSVALTGATDTQYF
>TRBJ1-4|17|-|-|TRBV11-2
TGTGCCAGCAGCTCATCCAGGGTTGGAAGACGGGATGAAAAACTGTTTTTT
CASSSSRVGRRDEKLFF
>TRBJ1-5|12|-|-|TRBV5-8
TGTGCCAGCAGCTTTAGAGGTTTACCCCAGCATTTT
CASSFRGLPQHF
>TRBJ2-7|15|-|-|TRBV6-6
TGTGCCAGCAGTTCGCTCGACAGGCCCGGCCACGAGCAGTACTTC
CASSSLDRPGHEQYF
>TRBJ2-5|17|-|-|TRBV7-8
TGTGCCAGCAGCTTAATTTGGGGGGTGGCGAACTTGGAGACCCAGTACTTC
CASSLIWGVANLETQYF
>TRBJ1-6|16|TRBD1|-|TRBV14
TGTGCCAGCAGCCAAGATAGGACAGGGGTGACTTCACCCCTCCACTTT
CASSQDRTGVTSPLHF
>TRBJ1-4|17|-|medium-sized|TRBV7-9
TGTGCCAGCAGCTTAGAGTTAGCAGGACTTACGGGTGAAAAACTGTTTTTT
CASSLELAGLTGEKLFF
>TRBJ1-2|14|TRBD1|-|TRBV23-1
TGCGCCAGCAGTCAGCCCTGCAGGGGGTATGGCTACACCTTC
CASSQPCRGYGYTF
>TRBJ1-3|15|TRBD1|-|TRBV3-1/TRBV3-2
TGTGCCAGCAGCCAATGGACAGGGAAAGGAAACACCATATATTTT
CASSQWTGKGNTIYF
>TRBJ2-1|12|-|-|TRBV7-9
TGTGCCAGCAGCTTGATGGAGCGTGAGCAGTTCTTC
CASSLMEREQFF
>TRBJ1-1|16|TRBD1|-|TRBV2
TGTGCCAGCAGTCTCCGGGACAGGGGTTCGAGCACTGAAGCTTTCTTT
CASSLRDRGSSTEAFF
>TRBJ2-3|15|-|-|TRBV4-3
TGCGCCAGCAGCCAAGATTGGGCTAGCACAGATACGCAGTATTTT
CASSQDWASTDTQYF
>TRBJ1-1|15|TRBD1|-|TRBV7-2
TGTGCCAGCAGTTTAAGACAGGGGGGGAACACTGAAGCTTTCTTT
CASSLRQGGNTEAFF
>TRBJ2-7|15|TRBD1|-|TRBV11-1
TGTGCCAGCAGCTTAGTAAACAGGGGGACCCACGAGCAGTACTTC
CASSLVNRGTHEQYF
>TRBJ2-7|15|-|few|TRBV2
TGTGCCAGCAGTCCTCAATTAAGGGGCCTAGACGAGCAGTACTTC
CASSPQLRGLDEQYF
>TRBJ1-4|15|-|-|TRBV2
TGTGCCAGCAGTAAGAAACAGGCCCTTAATGAAAAACTGTTTTTT
CASSKKQALNEKLFF
>TRBJ1-2|13|-|few|TRBV12-3/TRBV12-4
TGTGCCAGCAGTTTATTGGCTCACTATGGCTACACCTTC
CASSLLAHYGYTF
>TRBJ1-1|15|TRBD1|-|TRBV27
TGTGCCAGCAGTTTTAGGGCAGGGGGGAACACTGAAGCTTTCTTT
CASSFRAGGNTEAFF
>TRBJ2-5|15|TRBD2|-|TRBV18
TGTGCCAGCTCACCCGGGACTAGCGGGACGGAGACCCAGTACTTC
CASSPGTSGTETQYF
>TRBJ2-7|15|-|-|TRBV6-2/TRBV6-3
TGTGCCAGCACCCCACGAGACTACCTCTCCTACGAGCAGTACTTC
CASTPRDYLSYEQYF
>TRBJ2-5|16|TRBD1|-|TRBV4-1
TGCGCCAGCAGCCAAGACGGTCCGCAGGGGGAAGAGACCCAGTACTTC
CASSQDGPQGEETQYF
>TRBJ2-7|15|TRBD2|-|TRBV3-1/TRBV3-2
TGTGCCAGCAGTAAACTAGCGGGCAGCTCCTACGAGCAGTACTTC
CASSKLAGSSYEQYF
>TRBJ2-3|17|TRBD2|once|TRBV4-1
TGCGCCAGCAGCCTAATCCCTAGCGGGGGGGCTGCAGATACGCAGTATTTT
CASSLIPSGGAADTQYF
>TRBJ1-1|15|-|-|TRBV3-1/TRBV3-2
TGTGCCAGCAGCCAAGAGATCCAGGCGAACACTGAAGCTTTCTTT
CASSQEIQANTEAFF